The 18 T cell receptor beta chains given below trace back to one sample, sequenced in a study of molecular identifiers for immune sequencing clone quantification. TCRdb reprocessed the PCR reads via MiXCR and lists one record per CDR3 protein. The sample shows about 500,000 distinct CDR3 sequences, about a quarter of them seen only once. Sequenced material: naive CD8+ T cells from blood, with Jurkat cell RNA spiked in. Subset given: FACS-sorted CD8+CD4-CCR7+CD45RA+ naive T cells. The receptors originated from a human donor in good health. Some libraries in this study had Jurkat cell RNA spiked in.

V is TRBV5-1 and J is TRBJ1-2; no firm D call. The CDR3 extends over 17 amino acids. CDR1 is SGHRS, CDR2 YFSETQ, per germline. Trimming took off 4 bases at V and 4 bases at J, with 23 bases between the two ends. DNA for the CDR3: TGCGCCAGCAGCCAACCCGGAAATGGGAGAGACCCCTATGGCTACACCTTC. Translated, it gives CASSQPGNGRDPYGYTF.

J is TRBJ2-2 and V is TRBV29-1, with 9 bases aligning to TRBD2. The CDR3 totals 15 residues. Germline V gene sequence: CDR1 SQVTM, CDR2 ANQGSEA. Trimming took 7 bases from V and 7 from J; bases not matched to a gene: 13. The chain's CDR3 is CSGTSAGGAVGELFF. The CDR3 DNA is TGCAGCGGCACCAGCGCGGGGGGGGCGGTCGGGGAGCTGTTTTTT.

This clonotype was counted at least ten times. The chain links TRBV12-3 or TRBV12-4 to TRBJ1-2; D possibly corresponds to TRBD1 (5 bases). Trimming stripped 3 bases from V and 6 bases from J, with 11 bases between. The CDR3 covers 13 residues. CDR3 DNA: TGTGCCAGCAGTTTCGGTGCGGGGGATGGCTACACCTTC. Amino acids: CASSFGAGDGYTF.

The table lists this clonotype with many counts. The J gene is TRBJ1-1, the V gene TRBV5-6, with D maybe TRBD1 (6 bases). The V end lost 8 bases, the J end lost 1 base, and 15 bases lay between the germline ends. The germline V gene encodes CDR1 SGHDT and CDR2 YYEEEE. This CDR3 comprises 14 residues. DNA for the CDR3: TGTGCCAGTCTAACGCTGACAGGGAACACTGAAGCTTTCTTT. Encoded protein: CASLTLTGNTEAFF.

The chain links TRBV5-6 to TRBJ1-1; D unresolved. The germline V gene encodes CDR1 SGHDT and CDR2 YYEEEE. The length of the CDR3 is 14 residues. Trimming shortened V by 1 base and J by 3 bases, and 10 bases separated the two germline ends. DNA for the CDR3: TGTGCCAGCAGCTTGTACCCACCGCACACTGAAGCTTTCTTT. Protein sequence: CASSLYPPHTEAFF. The variable domain in full, completed from reference TRBV5-6 and TRBJ1-1, reads DAGVTQSPTHLIKTRGQQVTLRCSPKSGHDTVSWYQQALGQGPQFIFQYYEEEERQRGNFPDRFSGHQFPNYSSELNVNALLLGDSALYLCASSLYPPHTEAFFGQGTRLTVV.

This clonotype was seen more than once but under ten times. J is TRBJ1-3 and V is TRBV18, with D unresolved. Trimming took off 6 bases at V and 7 bases at J, with 13 bases between the two ends. CDR1 and CDR2 from the germline V gene are KGHSH and LQKENI. There are 13 residues in the CDR3. CDR3: CASSPDSVNTIYF. CDR3 bases: TGTGCCAGCTCCCCCGATTCAGTCAACACCATATATTTT.

This clonotype was detected only a few times. The chain carries TRBV14 and TRBJ2-5; no definite D call. The germline V and J ends were trimmed by 4 bases and 5 bases, with 11 bases remaining between them. Germline V gives CDR1 SGHDN, CDR2 FVKESK. The CDR3 length is 13 residues. The CDR3: CASSPKRWETQYF. DNA for the CDR3: TGTGCCAGCAGCCCGAAGAGATGGGAGACCCAGTACTTC.

This clonotype came up a few times. The chain links TRBV13 to TRBJ2-1; D may be TRBD2 (6 bases). From germline, CDR1 is PRHDT and CDR2 FYEKMQ (reference sequence). The CDR3 runs to 16 residues. V lost 4 bases and J 0 bases, leaving 13 bases between the germline ends. This CDR3 reads CASSSAGLRSYNEQFF. The CDR3 bases are TGTGCCAGCAGCTCAGCGGGTCTCCGCTCCTACAATGAGCAGTTCTTC.

This chain joins TRBV4-3 and TRBJ1-2; TRBD1 might be the D (5 bases). V gave up 1 base and J gave up 1 base, with 10 bases separating them. CDR1 and CDR2 from the germline V gene are LGHNA and YSLEER. The CDR3 has 15 amino acids. CDR3 in DNA: TGCGCCAGCAGCCAAGTAAGAGACAGTAACTATGGCTACACCTTC. It translates to CASSQVRDSNYGYTF.

A note on this clonotype: Just one base apart from a much larger clone, this may be a read error. The rearrangement joins TRBV7-9 to TRBJ2-5; TRBD1 or TRBD2 may be the D gene (5 bases each). V was shortened by 3 bases and J by 4 bases, with 12 bases between the two germline ends. Germline CDR1 SEHNR, CDR2 FQNEAQ (reference sequence). This CDR3 is 14 amino acids long. CDR3: CASSLGPGRETQYF. The CDR3 nucleotides are TGTGCCAGCAGCTTGGGACCAGGGAGAGAGACCCAGTACTTC.

The sample holds many counts of this clonotype. The chain carries TRBV5-1 and TRBJ2-7; possible D gene TRBD2, 5 bases. The germline V gene encodes CDR1 SGHRS and CDR2 YFSETQ. V was clipped by 5 bases and J by 2 bases, with 17 bases between them. The CDR3 extends over 15 amino acids. CDR3 sequence: CASRSSAARAYEQYF. The CDR3 nucleotides read TGCGCCAGCAGGAGTAGCGCAGCGCGTGCCTACGAGCAGTACTTC.

This chain uses TRBV6-2 or TRBV6-3 with TRBJ2-7; 7 nucleotides agree with TRBD2. The J segment lost 3 bases and the V segment lost 5 bases, leaving 10 bases of the junction unmatched. The germline V gene has CDR1 MNHEY and CDR2 SVGEGT. This CDR3 region has 15 residues. The CDR3 region is CASSTRDYLFYEQYF. In DNA, the CDR3 is TGTGCCAGCAGTACCCGGGACTACCTATTCTACGAGCAGTACTTC.

The V call is TRBV18, the J call TRBJ2-5; TRBD1 is a possible D gene (6 bases). V shed 4 bases and J shed 3 bases, with 9 bases lying between them. The CDR3 consists of 13 residues. Germline CDR1 is KGHSH and CDR2 is LQKENI. The CDR3, as DNA: TGTGCCAGCTCACACCGGACAGAAGAGACCCAGTACTTC. Translation: CASSHRTEETQYF.

This clonotype occurred many times. This chain uses TRBV20-1 with TRBJ2-7, with D unresolved. The CDR3 runs 13 residues. Germline CDR1 is DFQATT and CDR2 is SNEGSKA (reference sequence). V was shortened by 3 bases and J by 0 bases, with 9 bases between the two germline ends. CDR3 loop: CSARVFFSYEQYF. The CDR3 coding sequence is TGCAGTGCTAGGGTTTTTTTCTCCTACGAGCAGTACTTC.

Details on this clonotype: The germline gene is not matched at one end of the junction; a read error may be the cause. The chain uses TRBV4-1 and TRBJ2-7, with D possibly called TRBD1 or TRBD2 (7 bases each). CDR3 size: 17 residues. Per the germline V gene, CDR1 is MGHRA and CDR2 is YSYEKL. CDR3 loop: CAISPRGGPYTSYEQYF. DNA for the CDR3: TGCGCCATCAGCCCCAGGGGGGGGCCTTACACCTCCTACGAGCAGTACTTC.

The sample holds a few counts of this clonotype. The V and J genes are TRBV11-2 and TRBJ2-3; the D call may be TRBD1 or TRBD2 (5 bases each). CDR3 size: 13 residues. Trimming took off 9 bases at V and 2 bases at J, with 12 bases between the two ends. The germline gives CDR1 SGHAT, CDR2 FQNNGV. The CDR3 DNA follows: TGTGCCAGTTCCAGGGAGAACACAGATACGCAGTATTTT. Protein product: CASSRENTDTQYF.

This clonotype occurred a few times. CDR3 sequence reads: CASSGPGATASDTQYF. The CDR3 region has the DNA TGTGCCAGCAGCGGCCCCGGAGCGACCGCTTCCGATACGCAGTATTTT. The rearrangement links TRBV9 to TRBJ2-3; unclear D gene. Trimming took 3 bases from V and 6 from J, leaving 20 bases between them. In germline, CDR1 is SGDLS, CDR2 YYNGEE. The CDR3 loop spans 16 amino acids.

This clonotype was counted ten times or more. The chain is built from TRBV7-9 and TRBJ1-1; TRBD1 aligns across 7 bases. The CDR3 sequence is 15 residues long. CDR1 and CDR2 from the germline V gene are SEHNR and FQNEAQ (reference sequence). After removal of 4 bases from V and 3 bases from J, the junction contained 8 bases not matched to a gene. CDR3 bases: TGTGCCAGCAGCTCTTCGACAGGGACGGACACTGAAGCTTTCTTT. Translating gives CASSSSTGTDTEAFF.